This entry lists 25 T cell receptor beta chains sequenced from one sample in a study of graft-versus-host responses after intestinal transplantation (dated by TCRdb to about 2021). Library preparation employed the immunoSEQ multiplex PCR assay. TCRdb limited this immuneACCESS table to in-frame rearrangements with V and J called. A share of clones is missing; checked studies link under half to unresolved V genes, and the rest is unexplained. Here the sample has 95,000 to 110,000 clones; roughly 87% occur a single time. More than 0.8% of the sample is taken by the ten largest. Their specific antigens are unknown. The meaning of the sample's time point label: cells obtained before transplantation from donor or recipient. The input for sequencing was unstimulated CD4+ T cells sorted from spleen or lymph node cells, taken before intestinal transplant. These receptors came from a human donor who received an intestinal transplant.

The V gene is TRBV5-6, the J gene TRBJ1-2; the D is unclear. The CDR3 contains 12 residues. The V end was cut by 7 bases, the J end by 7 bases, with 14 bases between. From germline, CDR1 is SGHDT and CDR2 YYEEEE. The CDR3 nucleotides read TGTGCCAGCGGATACAACGGACCTGGCTACACCTTC. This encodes CASGYNGPGYTF. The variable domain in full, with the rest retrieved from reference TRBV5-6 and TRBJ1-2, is DAGVTQSPTHLIKTRGQQVTLRCSPKSGHDTVSWYQQALGQGPQFIFQYYEEEERQRGNFPDRFSGHQFPNYSSELNVNALLLGDSALYLCASGYNGPGYTFGSGTRLTVV.

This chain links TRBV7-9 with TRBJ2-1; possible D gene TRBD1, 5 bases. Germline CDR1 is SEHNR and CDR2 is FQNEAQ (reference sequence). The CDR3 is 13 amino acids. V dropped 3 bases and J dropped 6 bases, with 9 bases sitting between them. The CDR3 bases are TGTGCCAGCAGCTTCGGCAGGGTCAATGAGCAGTTCTTC. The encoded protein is CASSFGRVNEQFF.

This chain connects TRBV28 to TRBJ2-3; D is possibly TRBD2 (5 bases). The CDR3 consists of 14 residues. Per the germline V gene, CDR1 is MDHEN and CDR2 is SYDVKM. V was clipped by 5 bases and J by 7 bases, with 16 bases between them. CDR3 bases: TGTGCCAGCAGTCCCGAGCGGCCGGGGAATACGCAGTATTTT. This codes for CASSPERPGNTQYF.

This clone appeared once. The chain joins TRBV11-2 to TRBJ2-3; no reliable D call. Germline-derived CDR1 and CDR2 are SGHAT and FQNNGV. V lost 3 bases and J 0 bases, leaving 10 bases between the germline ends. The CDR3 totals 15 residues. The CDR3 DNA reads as TGTGCCAGCAGCTTCGCCCTCGCCAGCACAGATACGCAGTATTTT. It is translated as CASSFALASTDTQYF.

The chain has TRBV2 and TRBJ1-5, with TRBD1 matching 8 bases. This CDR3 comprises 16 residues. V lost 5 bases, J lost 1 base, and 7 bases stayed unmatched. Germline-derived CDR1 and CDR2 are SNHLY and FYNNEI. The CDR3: CASSMTGVKSNQPQHF. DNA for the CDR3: TGTGCCAGCAGTATGACAGGGGTTAAGAGCAATCAGCCCCAGCATTTT. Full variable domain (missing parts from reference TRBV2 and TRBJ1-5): EPEVTQTPSHQVTQMGQEVILRCVPISNHLYFYWYRQILGQKVEFLVSFYNNEISEKSEIFDDQFSVERPDGSNFTLKIRSTKLEDSAMYFCASSMTGVKSNQPQHFGDGTRLSIL.

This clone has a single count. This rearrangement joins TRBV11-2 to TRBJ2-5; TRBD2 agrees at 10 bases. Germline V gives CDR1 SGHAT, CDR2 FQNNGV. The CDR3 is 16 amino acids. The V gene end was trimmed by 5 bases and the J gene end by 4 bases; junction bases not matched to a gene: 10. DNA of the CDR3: TGTGCCAGCAGCCCACGCAGGGCTAGCGGGGGAGAGACCCAGTACTTC. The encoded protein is CASSPRRASGGETQYF. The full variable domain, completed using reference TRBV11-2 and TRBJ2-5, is EAGVAQSPRYKIIEKRQSVAFWCNPISGHATLYWYQQILGQGPKLLIQFQNNGVVDDSQLPKDRFSAERLKGVDSTLKIQPAKLEDSAVYLCASSPRRASGGETQYFGPGTRLLVL.

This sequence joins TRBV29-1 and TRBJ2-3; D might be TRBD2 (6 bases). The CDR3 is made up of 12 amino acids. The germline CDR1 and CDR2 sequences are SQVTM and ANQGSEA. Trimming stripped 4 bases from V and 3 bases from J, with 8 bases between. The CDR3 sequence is CSVVGGTDTQYF. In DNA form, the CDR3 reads TGCAGCGTTGTTGGAGGGACAGATACGCAGTATTTT.

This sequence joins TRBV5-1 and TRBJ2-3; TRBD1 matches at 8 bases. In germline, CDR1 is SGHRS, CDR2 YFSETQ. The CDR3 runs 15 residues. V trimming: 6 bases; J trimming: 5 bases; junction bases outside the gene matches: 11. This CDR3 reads CASTYQDRGGDTQYF. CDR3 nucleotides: TGCGCCAGCACCTATCAAGACAGGGGTGGAGATACGCAGTATTTT.

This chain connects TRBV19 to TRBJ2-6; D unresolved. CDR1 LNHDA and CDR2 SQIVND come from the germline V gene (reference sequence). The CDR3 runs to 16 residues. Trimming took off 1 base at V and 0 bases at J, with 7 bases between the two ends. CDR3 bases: TGTGCCAGTAGTATAGTCAGATTCTCTGGGGCCAACGTCCTGACTTTC. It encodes CASSIVRFSGANVLTF.

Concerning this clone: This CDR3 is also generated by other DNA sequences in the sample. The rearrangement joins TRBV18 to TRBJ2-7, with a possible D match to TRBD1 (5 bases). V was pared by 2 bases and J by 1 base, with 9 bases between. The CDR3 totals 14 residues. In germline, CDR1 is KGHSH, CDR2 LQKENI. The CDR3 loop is CASSPGTGSYEQYF. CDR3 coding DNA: TGTGCCAGCTCACCAGGAACAGGATCCTACGAGCAGTACTTC. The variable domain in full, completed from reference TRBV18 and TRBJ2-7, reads NAGVMQNPRHLVRRRGQEARLRCSPMKGHSHVYWYRQLPEEGLKFMVYLQKENIIDESGMPKERFSAEFPKEGPSILRIQQVVRGDSAAYFCASSPGTGSYEQYFGPGTRLTVT.

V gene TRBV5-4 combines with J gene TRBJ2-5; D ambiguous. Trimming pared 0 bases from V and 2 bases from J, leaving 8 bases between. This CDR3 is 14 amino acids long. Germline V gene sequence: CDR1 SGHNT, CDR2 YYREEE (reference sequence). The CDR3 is CASSLANRQETQYF. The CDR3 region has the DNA TGTGCCAGCAGCTTGGCCAACAGACAAGAGACCCAGTACTTC.

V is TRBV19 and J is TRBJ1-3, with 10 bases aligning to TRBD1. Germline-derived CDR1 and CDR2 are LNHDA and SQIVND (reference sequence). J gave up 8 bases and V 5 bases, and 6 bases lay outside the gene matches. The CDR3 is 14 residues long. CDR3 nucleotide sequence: TGTGCCAGTAGTTCAAGACAGGGGGCAGACACCATATATTTT. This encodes CASSSRQGADTIYF. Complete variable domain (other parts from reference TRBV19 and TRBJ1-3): DGGITQSPKYLFRKEGQNVTLSCEQNLNHDAMYWYRQDPGQGLRLIYYSQIVNDFQKGDIAEGYSVSREKKESFPLTVTSAQKNPTAFYLCASSSRQGADTIYFGEGSWLTVV.

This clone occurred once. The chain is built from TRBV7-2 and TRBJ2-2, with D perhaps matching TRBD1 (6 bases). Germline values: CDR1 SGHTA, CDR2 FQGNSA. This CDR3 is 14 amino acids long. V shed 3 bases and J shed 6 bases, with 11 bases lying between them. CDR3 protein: CASSFQGRAGELFF. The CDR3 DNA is TGTGCCAGCAGCTTCCAGGGGAGAGCCGGGGAGCTGTTTTTT.

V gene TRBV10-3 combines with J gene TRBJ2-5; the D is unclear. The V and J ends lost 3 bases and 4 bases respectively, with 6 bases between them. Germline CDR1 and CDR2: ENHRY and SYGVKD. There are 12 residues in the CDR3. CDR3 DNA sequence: TGTGCCATCAGTGATGGGCGAGAGACCCAGTACTTC. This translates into CAISDGRETQYF.

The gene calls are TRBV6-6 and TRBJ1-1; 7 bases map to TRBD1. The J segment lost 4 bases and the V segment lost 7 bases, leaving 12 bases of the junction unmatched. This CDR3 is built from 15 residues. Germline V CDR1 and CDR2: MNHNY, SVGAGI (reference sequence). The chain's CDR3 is CASKPQGFGVTEAFF. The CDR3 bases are TGTGCCAGCAAGCCACAGGGGTTCGGCGTCACTGAAGCTTTCTTT.

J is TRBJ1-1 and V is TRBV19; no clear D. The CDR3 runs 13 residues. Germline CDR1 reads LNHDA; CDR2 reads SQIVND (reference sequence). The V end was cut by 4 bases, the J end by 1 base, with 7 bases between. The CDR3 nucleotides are TGTGCCAGTAGTAACCCCGGGAACACTGAAGCTTTCTTT. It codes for CASSNPGNTEAFF.

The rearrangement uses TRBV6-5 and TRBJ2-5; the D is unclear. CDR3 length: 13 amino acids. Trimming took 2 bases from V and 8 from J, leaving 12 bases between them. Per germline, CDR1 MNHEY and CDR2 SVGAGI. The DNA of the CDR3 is TGTGCCAGCAGTTACAAACCGGGCTCTACCCAGTACTTC. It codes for CASSYKPGSTQYF.

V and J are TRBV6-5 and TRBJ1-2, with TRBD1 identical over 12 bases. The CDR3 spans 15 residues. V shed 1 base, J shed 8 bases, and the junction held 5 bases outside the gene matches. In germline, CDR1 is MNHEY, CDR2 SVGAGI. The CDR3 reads CASSYLPGQGAGYTF. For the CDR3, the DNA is TGTGCCAGCAGTTACTTACCGGGACAGGGGGCAGGCTACACCTTC.

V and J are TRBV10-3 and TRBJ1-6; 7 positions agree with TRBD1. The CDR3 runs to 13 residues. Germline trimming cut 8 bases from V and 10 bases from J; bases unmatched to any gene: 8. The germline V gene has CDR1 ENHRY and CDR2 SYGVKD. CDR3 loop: CAIGIDRESPLHF. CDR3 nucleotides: TGTGCCATCGGGATAGACAGGGAATCACCCCTCCACTTT.

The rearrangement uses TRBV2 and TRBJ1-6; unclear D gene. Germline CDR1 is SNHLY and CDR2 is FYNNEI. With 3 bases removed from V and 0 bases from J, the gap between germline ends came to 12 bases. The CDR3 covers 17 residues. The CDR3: CASSDPAPSSYNSPLHF. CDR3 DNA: TGTGCCAGCAGTGATCCGGCTCCGAGCTCCTATAATTCACCCCTCCACTTT.

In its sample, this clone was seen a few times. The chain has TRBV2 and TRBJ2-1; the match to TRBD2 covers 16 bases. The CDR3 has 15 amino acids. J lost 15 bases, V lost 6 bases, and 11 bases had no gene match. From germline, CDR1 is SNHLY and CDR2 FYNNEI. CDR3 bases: TGTGCCAGCAGAGGGACTAGCGGGGGGGCTTCTTGGTTGTTCTTC. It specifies CASRGTSGGASWLFF. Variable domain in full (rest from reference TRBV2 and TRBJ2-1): EPEVTQTPSHQVTQMGQEVILRCVPISNHLYFYWYRQILGQKVEFLVSFYNNEISEKSEIFDDQFSVERPDGSNFTLKIRSTKLEDSAMYFCASRGTSGGASWLFFGPGTRLTVL.

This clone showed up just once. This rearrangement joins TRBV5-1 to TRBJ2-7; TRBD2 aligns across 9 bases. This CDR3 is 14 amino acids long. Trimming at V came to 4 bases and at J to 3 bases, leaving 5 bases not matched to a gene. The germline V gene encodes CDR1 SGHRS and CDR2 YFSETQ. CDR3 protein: CASSPAGGGYEQYF. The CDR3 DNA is TGCGCCAGCAGCCCCGCGGGGGGGGGCTACGAGCAGTACTTC.

CDR3 region: CASSATLDRGNTGELFF. The CDR3 DNA reads TGTGCCAGCAGTGCCACTCTGGACAGGGGAAACACCGGGGAGCTGTTTTTT. The chain combines TRBV7-3 with TRBJ2-2; 9 bases line up with TRBD1. Germline trimming cut 6 bases from V and 2 bases from J; bases unmatched to any gene: 10. This CDR3 region has 17 residues. Germline V lookup: CDR1 SGHTA, CDR2 FQGTGA.

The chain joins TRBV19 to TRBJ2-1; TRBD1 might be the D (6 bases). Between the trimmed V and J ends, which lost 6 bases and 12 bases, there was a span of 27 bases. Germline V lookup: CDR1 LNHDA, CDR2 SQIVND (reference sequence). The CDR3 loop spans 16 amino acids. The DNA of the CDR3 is TGTGCCAGTAGCCCCGGACCGGGACAAGCGGTCGGTGGGCAGTTCTTC. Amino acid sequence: CASSPGPGQAVGGQFF.

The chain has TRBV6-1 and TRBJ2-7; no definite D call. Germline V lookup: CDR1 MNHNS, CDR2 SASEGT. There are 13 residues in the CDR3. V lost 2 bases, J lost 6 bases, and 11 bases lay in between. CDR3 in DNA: TGTGCCAGCAGTGAATACTTAGGAGCCGAGCAGTACTTC. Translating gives CASSEYLGAEQYF.